Listed below are T cell receptor beta chains from one sample, sequenced in a study of cytomegalovirus exposure and HLA in healthy donors. This table comes from immunoSEQ multiplex PCR, and its TCRdb copy is limited to in-frame clones, with some not included. The table records about 160,000 clones, roughly 80% of them present only once. The sequenced sample was PBMCs. The receptor source for this set is a male donor in good health and CMV-seronegative. Each CDR3 is given with its conserved first and last residue. Each record gives: D gene, J gene, CDR3 length, clone size, V gene, CDR3 protein, CDR3 DNA. D genes are given only for firm matches. Expanded clones get a size class; other rows say once, few or many, or leave the size out.

D gene: NA
J gene: TRBJ1-5
CDR3 length: 15
clone size: NA
V gene: TRBV27
CDR3 protein: CASSGRGSEDQPQHF
CDR3 DNA: TGTGCCAGCAGCGGCAGGGGAAGCGAGGATCAGCCCCAGCATTTT

D gene: TRBD1
J gene: TRBJ2-2
CDR3 length: 15
clone size: NA
V gene: TRBV6-1
CDR3 protein: CASRGDRGDTGELFF
CDR3 DNA: TGTGCCAGCAGGGGGGACAGGGGAGACACCGGGGAGCTGTTTTTT

D gene: NA
J gene: TRBJ2-3
CDR3 length: 14
clone size: NA
V gene: TRBV5-6
CDR3 protein: CASSFPTSTDTQYF
CDR3 DNA: TGTGCCAGCAGCTTTCCCACTAGCACAGATACGCAGTATTTT

D gene: NA
J gene: TRBJ2-5
CDR3 length: 13
clone size: NA
V gene: TRBV6-5
CDR3 protein: CASSQTRQETQYF
CDR3 DNA: TGTGCCAGCAGCCAGACTAGGCAAGAGACCCAGTACTTC

D gene: NA
J gene: TRBJ2-2
CDR3 length: 14
clone size: NA
V gene: TRBV6-5
CDR3 protein: CASSRQGRAGELFF
CDR3 DNA: TGTGCCAGCAGTCGACAGGGGAGGGCCGGGGAGCTGTTTTTT

D gene: NA
J gene: TRBJ2-3
CDR3 length: 16
clone size: NA
V gene: TRBV12-2
CDR3 protein: CASRPTGTGSTDTQYF
CDR3 DNA: TGTGCAAGTCGCCCCACCGGGACAGGGTCCACAGATACGCAGTATTTT

D gene: NA
J gene: TRBJ1-1
CDR3 length: 15
clone size: NA
V gene: TRBV7-2
CDR3 protein: CASSLEVGQNTEAFF
CDR3 DNA: TGTGCCAGCAGCTTAGAGGTTGGGCAGAACACTGAAGCTTTCTTT

D gene: TRBD1
J gene: TRBJ2-1
CDR3 length: 16
clone size: NA
V gene: TRBV6-5
CDR3 protein: CASSYLKGQKYNEQFF
CDR3 DNA: TGTGCCAGCAGTTACCTCAAGGGACAGAAGTACAATGAGCAGTTCTTC

D gene: TRBD2
J gene: TRBJ2-3
CDR3 length: 15
clone size: NA
V gene: TRBV4-2
CDR3 protein: CASSQTSGEADTQYF
CDR3 DNA: TGTGCCAGCAGCCAGACTAGCGGGGAGGCAGATACGCAGTATTTT

D gene: NA
J gene: TRBJ2-1
CDR3 length: 16
clone size: NA
V gene: TRBV9
CDR3 protein: CASTQGGRGGNPEQFF
CDR3 DNA: TGTGCCAGCACCCAGGGGGGCCGGGGGGGCAATCCCGAGCAGTTCTTC

D gene: TRBD1
J gene: TRBJ2-5
CDR3 length: 13
clone size: NA
V gene: TRBV7-9
CDR3 protein: CASSDRQGVAQYF
CDR3 DNA: TGTGCCAGCAGCGATCGACAGGGGGTGGCCCAGTACTTC

D gene: TRBD2
J gene: TRBJ2-1
CDR3 length: 15
clone size: once
V gene: TRBV28
CDR3 protein: CASSLSLAGYNEQFF
CDR3 DNA: TGTGCCAGCAGTTTAAGCCTAGCGGGGTACAATGAGCAGTTCTTC

D gene: NA
J gene: TRBJ2-7
CDR3 length: 14
clone size: once
V gene: TRBV4-2
CDR3 protein: CASSQAGNAYEQYF
CDR3 DNA: TGTGCCAGCAGCCAAGCGGGAAACGCCTACGAGCAGTACTTC

D gene: TRBD1
J gene: TRBJ2-2
CDR3 length: 19
clone size: NA
V gene: TRBV7-9
CDR3 protein: CASSSPLGGVTRDTGELFF
CDR3 DNA: TGTGCCAGCAGCTCCCCGTTAGGGGGCGTAACCAGAGACACCGGGGAGCTGTTTTTT

D gene: NA
J gene: TRBJ2-3
CDR3 length: 14
clone size: few
V gene: TRBV5-1
CDR3 protein: CASSLERSTDTQYF
CDR3 DNA: TGCGCCAGCAGCTTGGAACGGAGCACAGATACGCAGTATTTT

D gene: NA
J gene: TRBJ2-2
CDR3 length: 16
clone size: NA
V gene: TRBV27
CDR3 protein: CASSFFDRVNTGELFF
CDR3 DNA: TGTGCCAGCAGTTTCTTCGACAGAGTGAACACCGGGGAGCTGTTTTTT

D gene: TRBD1
J gene: TRBJ1-5
CDR3 length: 14
clone size: few
V gene: TRBV7-9
CDR3 protein: CASSLTGGNQPQHF
CDR3 DNA: TGTGCCAGCAGCTTAACAGGGGGCAATCAGCCCCAGCATTTT

D gene: NA
J gene: TRBJ2-2
CDR3 length: 15
clone size: NA
V gene: TRBV7-2
CDR3 protein: CASSLPEGNTGELFF
CDR3 DNA: TGTGCCAGCAGCTTACCCGAGGGTAACACCGGGGAGCTGTTTTTT

D gene: TRBD1
J gene: TRBJ2-7
CDR3 length: 13
clone size: few
V gene: TRBV2
CDR3 protein: CASRGQGSYEQYF
CDR3 DNA: TGTGCCAGCAGGGGACAGGGAAGCTACGAGCAGTACTTC

D gene: NA
J gene: TRBJ1-6
CDR3 length: 11
clone size: NA
V gene: TRBV28
CDR3 protein: CASSINSPLHF
CDR3 DNA: TGTGCCAGCAGTATAAATTCACCCCTCCACTTT

D gene: TRBD1
J gene: TRBJ1-1
CDR3 length: 14
clone size: NA
V gene: TRBV25-1
CDR3 protein: CASSPRTGNTEAFF
CDR3 DNA: TGTGCCAGCAGTCCCAGGACAGGGAACACTGAAGCTTTCTTT

D gene: TRBD2
J gene: TRBJ2-5
CDR3 length: 14
clone size: NA
V gene: TRBV11-1
CDR3 protein: CASSSGTSKETQYF
CDR3 DNA: TGTGCCAGCTCCTCCGGGACTAGTAAAGAGACCCAGTACTTC

D gene: NA
J gene: TRBJ1-5
CDR3 length: 19
clone size: NA
V gene: TRBV23-1
CDR3 protein: CASSQSGPGRQASNQPQHF
CDR3 DNA: TGCGCCAGCAGTCAATCCGGTCCGGGCAGACAGGCAAGCAATCAGCCCCAGCATTTT

D gene: NA
J gene: TRBJ1-1
CDR3 length: 14
clone size: NA
V gene: TRBV5-4
CDR3 protein: CASSSRDSYTEAFF
CDR3 DNA: TGTGCCAGCAGCTCCAGGGACTCTTACACTGAAGCTTTCTTT

D gene: NA
J gene: TRBJ1-1
CDR3 length: 15
clone size: few
V gene: TRBV6-1
CDR3 protein: CASSETAGMNTEAFF
CDR3 DNA: TGTGCCAGCAGTGAAACTGCAGGAATGAACACTGAAGCTTTCTTT

D gene: TRBD2
J gene: TRBJ2-3
CDR3 length: 16
clone size: NA
V gene: TRBV28
CDR3 protein: CASSLYGSGSADTQYF
CDR3 DNA: TGTGCCAGCAGTTTATATGGTAGCGGGAGTGCAGATACGCAGTATTTT

D gene: NA
J gene: TRBJ1-2
CDR3 length: 11
clone size: NA
V gene: TRBV10-3
CDR3 protein: CAIRSDYGYTF
CDR3 DNA: TGTGCCATCAGGTCCGACTATGGCTACACCTTC

D gene: TRBD2
J gene: TRBJ2-7
CDR3 length: 16
clone size: NA
V gene: TRBV6-5
CDR3 protein: CASSYSGTSGGYEQYF
CDR3 DNA: TGTGCCAGCAGTTACTCAGGTACTAGCGGGGGTTACGAGCAGTACTTC

D gene: NA
J gene: TRBJ2-7
CDR3 length: 13
clone size: NA
V gene: TRBV19
CDR3 protein: CASSFGNSYEQYF
CDR3 DNA: TGTGCCAGTAGTTTTGGCAACTCCTACGAGCAGTACTTC

D gene: TRBD1
J gene: TRBJ1-4
CDR3 length: 14
clone size: NA
V gene: TRBV6-6
CDR3 protein: CASSRQGGNEKLFF
CDR3 DNA: TGTGCCAGCAGTCGACAGGGTGGTAATGAAAAACTGTTTTTT

D gene: TRBD2
J gene: TRBJ2-3
CDR3 length: 16
clone size: once
V gene: TRBV29-1
CDR3 protein: CSVEGTSGGATDTQYF
CDR3 DNA: TGCAGCGTTGAAGGGACTAGCGGGGGGGCCACAGATACGCAGTATTTT

D gene: TRBD1
J gene: TRBJ1-1
CDR3 length: 14
clone size: NA
V gene: TRBV19
CDR3 protein: CASSQQGGYTEAFF
CDR3 DNA: TGTGCCAGTAGTCAACAGGGGGGGTACACTGAAGCTTTCTTT

D gene: NA
J gene: TRBJ1-6
CDR3 length: 15
clone size: NA
V gene: TRBV11-2
CDR3 protein: CASSFESSYNSPLHF
CDR3 DNA: TGTGCCAGCAGCTTCGAGAGCTCCTATAATTCACCCCTCCACTTT

D gene: TRBD1
J gene: TRBJ2-5
CDR3 length: 17
clone size: NA
V gene: TRBV5-6
CDR3 protein: CASSSGQGWGKGETQYF
CDR3 DNA: TGTGCCAGCAGCTCCGGACAGGGATGGGGTAAGGGGGAGACCCAGTACTTC

D gene: NA
J gene: TRBJ2-6
CDR3 length: 16
clone size: NA
V gene: TRBV7-2
CDR3 protein: CASSFSWRPGANVLTF
CDR3 DNA: TGTGCCAGCAGCTTTAGTTGGAGGCCGGGGGCCAACGTCCTGACTTTC

D gene: NA
J gene: TRBJ2-1
CDR3 length: 14
clone size: NA
V gene: TRBV9
CDR3 protein: CASTPRLVRNEQFF
CDR3 DNA: TGTGCCAGCACCCCCCGACTGGTGAGGAATGAGCAGTTCTTC

D gene: TRBD1
J gene: TRBJ1-5
CDR3 length: 14
clone size: NA
V gene: TRBV6-5
CDR3 protein: CASSRDRGNQPQHF
CDR3 DNA: TGTGCCAGCAGTCGGGACAGAGGCAATCAGCCCCAGCATTTT

D gene: NA
J gene: TRBJ2-1
CDR3 length: 17
clone size: once
V gene: TRBV11-3
CDR3 protein: CASSFRRGFGVDNEQFF
CDR3 DNA: TGTGCCAGCAGCTTCCGACGAGGCTTTGGCGTTGACAATGAGCAGTTCTTC

D gene: NA
J gene: TRBJ2-1
CDR3 length: 16
clone size: NA
V gene: TRBV18
CDR3 protein: CASSDSTVSSYNEQFF
CDR3 DNA: TGTGCCAGCTCTGATTCGACTGTGAGCTCCTACAATGAGCAGTTCTTC

D gene: TRBD2
J gene: TRBJ2-1
CDR3 length: 19
clone size: NA
V gene: TRBV15
CDR3 protein: CATSRFGGSGLAGVDEQFF
CDR3 DNA: TGTGCCACCAGCAGATTTGGTGGGAGTGGACTAGCGGGAGTTGATGAGCAGTTCTTC

D gene: NA
J gene: TRBJ2-4
CDR3 length: 16
clone size: NA
V gene: TRBV7-2
CDR3 protein: CASSPWGGGAKNIQYF
CDR3 DNA: TGTGCCAGCAGCCCCTGGGGAGGGGGAGCCAAAAACATTCAGTACTTC

D gene: TRBD1
J gene: TRBJ1-1
CDR3 length: 16
clone size: NA
V gene: TRBV7-8
CDR3 protein: CASRRDRATGNTEAFF
CDR3 DNA: TGTGCCAGCAGACGGGACAGGGCTACGGGGAACACTGAAGCTTTCTTT

D gene: TRBD1
J gene: TRBJ2-7
CDR3 length: 13
clone size: NA
V gene: TRBV6-1
CDR3 protein: CASSRDRSYEQYF
CDR3 DNA: TGTGCCAGCAGTCGGGACAGGTCCTACGAGCAGTACTTC

D gene: TRBD1
J gene: TRBJ2-1
CDR3 length: 13
clone size: NA
V gene: TRBV5-4
CDR3 protein: CASSPERDRERFF
CDR3 DNA: TGTGCCAGCAGCCCGGAACGGGACAGGGAAAGGTTCTTC

D gene: NA
J gene: TRBJ2-5
CDR3 length: 14
clone size: NA
V gene: TRBV4-2
CDR3 protein: CASSQDPREETQYF
CDR3 DNA: TGTGCCAGCAGCCAAGATCCCCGGGAGGAGACCCAGTACTTC